This T cell receptor beta chain was captured by sequencing in a study of cytomegalovirus exposure and HLA in healthy donors. A note on this clone: Its antigen is not known.

It was with 60 Vbeta and 13 Jbeta primers that the PCR ran. The protocol was immunoSEQ multiplex PCR, while the TCRdb copy is restricted to in-frame clones and leaves out a portion. The sample's table shows approximately 45,000 clones. Healthy donors of bone marrow made up the group. Germline CDR1 reads SGHRS; CDR2 reads YFSETQ. The CDR3 sequence is 14 residues long. The ends were cut back, 0 bases at V and 0 bases at J, with 6 bases in the middle. Findings and caveats of the study: In a later analysis, at a false discovery rate of 0.05, over 15,000 TCR beta sequences were associated with HLA alleles. One variant, a missense change in DCLRE1C, was linked in a later analysis to TCR beta V- and J-gene trimming. The study flagged some 170 TCR beta chains as cytomegalovirus-associated.

This chain links TRBV5-1 with TRBJ1-1, with D hard to call. The receptor's source is a male donor in good health and CMV-seronegative. Sequencing was carried out using PBMCs. In DNA form, the CDR3 reads TGCGCCAGCAGCTTGGAAGCGGTGAACACTGAAGCTTTCTTT. Amino acids: CASSLEAVNTEAFF.